The clone carrying this T cell receptor beta chain was detected only a few times. The CDR3 runs 15 residues. The germline V gene encodes CDR1 LGHNA and CDR2 YSLEER. Deletions cut 3 bases from V and 2 bases from J, with 14 bases between. The data originate from a study of T-cell memory formation after mild COVID-19. Study context: Largely, the TCR clusters proved donor specific.

Amplification by 5'RACE using constant-segment primers produced TCR alpha and TCR beta cDNA libraries that carried sample barcodes and UMIs. Using its own MiXCR run on the 5' RACE reads, TCRdb lists one record per CDR3 protein. The repertoire holds about 390,000 distinct CDR3 sequences, with approximately 16% as singletons. The rearrangement links TRBV4-3 to TRBJ2-7; the D gene is possibly TRBD1 (6 bases). The specimen was PBMCs or a T cell subset sorted from them (not recorded which). This TCR derives from a man younger than 30 who had mild COVID-19 (a few samples of this study predate the infection). Cell type and time point are not known. The CDR3 DNA follows: TGCGCCAGCAGCCACGCCAGGGGACCTACCTACGAGCAGTACTTC. It specifies CASSHARGPTYEQYF.